Following are 23 T cell receptor beta chains from one sample sequenced in a study of technical replicates of blood from a handful of donors (dated by TCRdb to 2015 to 2018). Preparation of the library involved the immunoSEQ multiplex PCR assay. TCRdb carries this immuneACCESS record with in-frame sequences only. Its versions omit some clonotypes, under half of them owing to an unresolved V gene in the studies checked, with the rest unexplained. Here the sample has around 80,000 clones; 95% to 98% occur a single time. The biggest ten clones account for approximately 0.15% of the sample. The sequenced material came from T cells isolated from PBMCs. These receptors were collected from a human donor in good health.

The chain joins TRBV5-6 to TRBJ2-7; D perhaps matches TRBD1 (6 bases). This CDR3 has 15 residues. With 7 bases removed from V and 3 bases from J, the gap between germline ends came to 20 bases. Germline loops: CDR1 SGHDT, CDR2 YYEEEE. Here the CDR3 reads CASGWGHREGYEQYF. The CDR3 DNA is TGTGCCAGCGGCTGGGGCCACAGGGAAGGCTACGAGCAGTACTTC.

This chain joins TRBV9 and TRBJ2-7; 9 nucleotides align to TRBD1. The CDR3 sequence is 15 residues long. Germline V gene lookup returns CDR1 SGDLS and CDR2 YYNGEE. V gave up 4 bases and J gave up 3 bases; unmatched junction bases: 8. CDR3 sequence reads: CASSPSPGQGYEQYF. CDR3 in DNA: TGTGCCAGCAGCCCGAGCCCGGGACAGGGCTACGAGCAGTACTTC.

This sequence joins TRBV28 and TRBJ1-5; D is undetermined. The V end lost 4 bases, the J end lost 5 bases, and 18 bases lay between the germline ends. Germline CDR1 MDHEN, CDR2 SYDVKM. The length of the CDR3 is 16 residues. DNA of the CDR3: TGTGCCAGCAGTTCAGACAATGGCTGGTCCCATCAGCCCCAGCATTTT. As protein: CASSSDNGWSHQPQHF.

The chain joins TRBV20-1 to TRBJ1-1; D not certain. This CDR3 has 11 amino acids. Germline assignment: CDR1 DFQATT and CDR2 SNEGSKA (reference sequence). Between the trimmed V and J ends, which lost 5 bases and 6 bases, there was a span of 10 bases. CDR3 amino acids: CSAEQRSEAFF. The CDR3 coding sequence is TGCAGTGCTGAACAAAGATCTGAAGCTTTCTTT.

The DNA of the CDR3 is TGTGCCAGCACCTATACTAGCGGGGCGTACAATGAGCAGTTCTTC. Amino acids: CASTYTSGAYNEQFF. V and J are TRBV7-2 and TRBJ2-1; TRBD2 agrees at 10 bases. The V gene end was trimmed by 7 bases and the J gene end by 4 bases; junction bases not matched to a gene: 7. Germline lookup yields CDR1 SGHTA and CDR2 FQGNSA. The CDR3 length is 15 residues.

The rearrangement uses TRBV7-3 and TRBJ1-1; D is unresolved. Looked up from germline, CDR1 is SGHTA and CDR2 is FQGTGA. With 5 bases removed from V and 4 bases from J, the gap between germline ends came to 17 bases. The CDR3 loop spans 15 amino acids. The CDR3 protein is CASSADIGGGTEAFF. The CDR3 coding sequence is TGTGCCAGCAGCGCCGACATTGGAGGTGGCACTGAAGCTTTCTTT.

V gene TRBV9 combines with J gene TRBJ1-6; the D is unclear. Germline V gene sequence: CDR1 SGDLS, CDR2 YYNGEE. The CDR3 covers 16 residues. Trimming left V 0 bases short and J 9 bases short, with 16 bases between. For the CDR3, the DNA is TGTGCCAGCAGCGTAGGGCCGGTTGGGTGGAGTTCACCCCTCCACTTT. It codes for CASSVGPVGWSSPLHF.

The rearrangement joins TRBV27 to TRBJ1-6; no definite D call. The CDR3 extends over 16 amino acids. The V and J ends lost 4 bases and 4 bases respectively, with 14 bases between them. CDR1 is MNHEY, CDR2 SMNVEV, per germline (reference sequence). CDR3 region: CASSWALPFYNSPLHF. CDR3 DNA: TGTGCCAGCAGTTGGGCCCTACCATTTTATAATTCACCCCTCCACTTT.

The chain joins TRBV7-9 to TRBJ2-7, with a tentative D call TRBD1 (6 bases). The CDR3 loop spans 15 amino acids. Germline V gene lookup returns CDR1 SEHNR and CDR2 FQNEAQ (reference sequence). Trimming removed 1 base from V and 3 bases from J, with 13 bases in between. CDR3 DNA sequence: TGTGCCAGCAGCTTAGAAGGGACAACCTACTACGAGCAGTACTTC. Protein product: CASSLEGTTYYEQYF.

The V gene is TRBV29-1, the J gene TRBJ1-2, with D perhaps TRBD1 (6 bases). Germline CDR1 is SQVTM and CDR2 is ANQGSEA. Trimming pared 7 bases from V and 4 bases from J, leaving 16 bases between. The CDR3 loop spans 13 amino acids. This CDR3 reads CSAVDSIIYGYTF. The DNA of the CDR3 is TGCAGCGCCGTGGACAGTATAATCTATGGCTACACCTTC. Full variable domain (remainder filled in from reference TRBV29-1 and TRBJ1-2): SAVISQKPSRDICQRGTSLTIQCQVDSQVTMMFWYRQQPGQSLTLIATANQGSEATYESGFVIDKFPISRPNLTFSTLTVSNMSPEDSSIYLCSAVDSIIYGYTFGSGTRLTVV.

The J gene is TRBJ1-1, the V gene TRBV5-1, with D possibly matching TRBD1 (5 bases). The V and J ends lost 0 bases and 3 bases respectively, with 15 bases between them. This CDR3 spans 16 amino acids. Germline values: CDR1 SGHRS, CDR2 YFSETQ. CDR3 region: CASSLGIRDRYTEAFF. DNA for the CDR3: TGCGCCAGCAGCTTGGGTATCAGGGATAGATACACTGAAGCTTTCTTT.

This chain uses TRBV10-2 with TRBJ2-1; weak D call: TRBD2 (7 bases). Germline CDR1 WSHSY, CDR2 SAAADI. The CDR3 spans 12 residues. V shed 3 bases and J shed 15 bases, with 15 bases lying between them. The CDR3 sequence: CASSEGGGQGFF. The CDR3 DNA is TGCGCCAGCAGTGAAGGGGGGGGCCAGGGGTTCTTC.

V usage is TRBV28 and J usage is TRBJ1-2; 7 bases line up with TRBD1. With V trimmed by 5 bases and J by 7 bases, 7 bases remained unmatched. CDR3 length: 13 amino acids. Looked up from germline, CDR1 is MDHEN and CDR2 is SYDVKM. CDR3 sequence: CASSPGGKGGYTF. As DNA, the CDR3 is TGTGCCAGCAGTCCAGGGGGAAAAGGTGGCTACACCTTC.

The gene calls are TRBV27 and TRBJ2-5; 8 positions match TRBD1. Trimming removed 5 bases from V and 3 bases from J; junction bases left unmatched: 2. Germline V gives CDR1 MNHEY, CDR2 SMNVEV (reference sequence). The CDR3 has 13 amino acids. For the CDR3, the DNA is TGTGCCAGCAGTGAGACAGGGGAAGAGACCCAGTACTTC. Translated: CASSETGEETQYF.

The chain uses TRBV2 and TRBJ2-3; 7 bases are shared with TRBD2. This CDR3 contains 14 residues. V gave up 8 bases and J gave up 3 bases; unmatched junction bases: 8. Germline assignment: CDR1 SNHLY and CDR2 FYNNEI. This CDR3 reads CASGAGVGTDTQYF. Here the CDR3 DNA reads TGTGCCAGCGGGGCGGGAGTGGGGACAGATACGCAGTATTTT.

The DNA for the CDR3 is TGTGCCAGCAGCAAAGGACAGGCGACAGGGATGATTGAAGCTTTCTTT. Encoded protein: CASSKGQATGMIEAFF. The V call is TRBV7-9, the J call TRBJ1-1; TRBD1 matches 7 bases. V trimming: 5 bases; J trimming: 7 bases; junction bases outside the gene matches: 16. Germline CDR1 SEHNR, CDR2 FQNEAQ (reference sequence). The CDR3 length is 16 residues.

The rearrangement joins TRBV5-1 to TRBJ2-1; tentative D call: TRBD2 (6 bases). From germline, CDR1 is SGHRS and CDR2 YFSETQ. The CDR3 loop spans 16 amino acids. Between the trimmed V and J ends, which lost 1 base and 4 bases, there was a span of 15 bases. The CDR3 DNA reads as TGCGCCAGCAGCTTGCAGGGCGGGGCGGGTTACAATGAGCAGTTCTTC. This sequence encodes CASSLQGGAGYNEQFF.

The CDR3 DNA reads TGCAGCGTTGAATTCCCATACAATGAGCAGTTCTTC. Translation gives CSVEFPYNEQFF. This chain joins TRBV29-1 and TRBJ2-1; the D is unclear. CDR3 length: 12 residues. CDR1 is SQVTM and CDR2 is ANQGSEA in the germline V gene. V lost 2 bases to trimming and J lost 4 bases, with 6 bases between them.

The chain couples TRBV20-1 to TRBJ2-7; perhaps TRBD2 as D (5 bases). The germline CDR1 and CDR2 sequences are DFQATT and SNEGSKA (reference sequence). Trimming shortened V by 2 bases and J by 5 bases, and 7 bases separated the two germline ends. This CDR3 comprises 11 residues. CDR3 region: CSARLGDEQYF. The CDR3 bases are TGCAGTGCTAGACTCGGGGACGAGCAGTACTTC.

J is TRBJ1-4 and V is TRBV30; no clear D gene. The germline V and J ends were trimmed by 6 bases and 5 bases, with 7 bases remaining between them. This CDR3 spans 11 amino acids. CDR1 is GTSNPN and CDR2 is SVGIG in the germline V gene (reference sequence). CDR3 residues: CACQANEKLFF. CDR3 DNA: TGTGCCTGTCAGGCAAATGAAAAACTGTTTTTT.

The V call is TRBV6-6, the J call TRBJ1-3, with a weak D call TRBD1 (6 bases). CDR1 MNHNY and CDR2 SVGAGI come from the germline V gene (reference sequence). The CDR3 extends over 15 amino acids. V was trimmed by 2 bases and J by 2 bases, leaving 10 bases between them. Here the CDR3 DNA reads TGTGCCAGCAGTTACGGGACATCGCCTGGAAACACCATATATTTT. Its protein product is CASSYGTSPGNTIYF.

This clone was counted once. This chain uses TRBV9 with TRBJ2-2; TRBD2 matches 14 bases. V gave up 3 bases and J gave up 6 bases; unmatched junction bases: 4. Germline V lookup: CDR1 SGDLS, CDR2 YYNGEE. The CDR3 loop spans 16 amino acids. The CDR3 sequence is CASSGLAGGKAGELFF. CDR3 bases: TGTGCCAGCAGCGGACTAGCGGGAGGGAAGGCCGGGGAGCTGTTTTTT.

This chain connects TRBV6-6 to TRBJ2-2, with TRBD1 matching 9 bases. Unmatched junction bases numbered 5, after V lost 6 bases and J lost 3 bases. The V gene's germline CDR1 is MNHNY and CDR2 SVGAGI (reference sequence). The CDR3 length is 15 residues. This CDR3 reads CASSPGTGYTGELFF. DNA of the CDR3: TGTGCCAGCAGCCCCGGGACAGGGTACACCGGGGAGCTGTTTTTT.